Below, one TCR beta chain is given with its context. Only a few counts were recorded for this clone. The antigen it recognizes is unknown. The record has no base qualities; no much larger clone is one base away. The CDR3 has 18 amino acids, counting the end cysteine and phenylalanine. Only the CDR3 DNA stays, 54 bases, in frame from base 1. Reading the germline V gene gives CDR1 LGHNA and CDR2 YNFKEQ. V is pared back by 2 bases and J by 6 bases, with 22 bases lying between the germline termini. Library construction relied on the immunoSEQ multiplex PCR assay. For the multiplex PCR, a mixture combining 60 forward primers for TCR Vbeta segments and 13 reverse primers for TCR Jbeta segments was used. Amplification of the CDR3 region of rearranged TCR beta genes was performed with a multiplex PCR assay on genomic DNA. The amplified TCR beta libraries were sequenced on the Illumina HiSeq System as 87-base-pair reads. Under the source paper's analysis protocol: A later analysis tallied approximately 87 million unique TCR beta chains across the approximately 670 repertoires, and approximately 9.9 million of those chains were shared by two or more donors. Raw reads were error-corrected and collapsed into unique sequences by a nearest-neighbor algorithm in which closely related sequences were merged to remove PCR and sequencing errors. CDR3 sequences were aligned to IMGT reference sequences to assign V, D and J gene segments. For a sequence to be retained, a match of at least six nucleotides to both a V gene segment and a J gene segment was required. A rearrangement counted as productive if the CDR3 had no stop codons and remained in frame with V and J, and every other rearrangement counted as non-productive. CDR3 was defined according to IMGT convention as the region running from the second conserved V-encoded cysteine to the conserved J-encoded phenylalanine. The earlier analysis of about 620 of the donors excluded sequences that lacked an unambiguous match to a single V gene segment. An earlier analysis of under 750 of the donors called V segments functional above 56.7% productive rearrangements and segregating when the between-donor standard deviation exceeded 5%. A statistical classification framework was developed to diagnose cytomegalovirus status using the catalog of TCR beta chain sequences. In a later analysis, V and J genes were assigned by comparing TCR nucleotide sequences against IMGT/GENE-DB human TR gene sequences. In a later analysis, CDR3 sequences and most-parsimonious VDJ recombination scenarios were assigned using the TCRdist pipeline. In a later analysis, every TCR beta chain was defined by the combination of its CDR3 amino acid sequence and its V-gene family, and reads without a unique V-gene family were dropped. A later analysis removed several hundred highly shared, low-generation-probability nucleotide sequences to deal with suspected cross-contamination and a sequencing artifact. A later analysis calculated a clonal expansion index for each public chain from normalized within-repertoire ranks of inferred template counts. In a later analysis, generation probabilities were computed with a VDJ recombination model fitted to out-of-frame rearrangements, and the resulting probabilities were checked against IGoR. In a later analysis, hypergeometric tests were used to score TCR-TCR, TCR-HLA and TCR-CMV co-occurrence, with a repertoire-size bias correction applied to TCR pairs. In a later analysis, false discovery rates were estimated by permuting HLA or CMV assignments 20 times. In a later analysis, co-occurring TCRs were grouped with DBSCAN, and TCRdist sequence similarity was added when clustering was performed within HLA-allele-positive subsets. For co-occurrence clustering, repertoires with fewer than 30,000 or more than 120,000 public chains were excluded, along with several repertoires with anomalous nucleotide sharing. Not all clones reach the TCRdb copy of this immuneACCESS table, which keeps in-frame sequences only. Checked studies attribute under half of the gap to unresolved V genes and leave the rest unexplained. For V, J and clone size, that table is used; D and trimming come from the DNA. This sample holds under 130,000 clones; 60% to 85% were observed only once. Together, the top ten hold approximately 8.6% of the sample.

The cohort consisted of more than 650 healthy bone marrow donors. Cohort members were all nominally healthy when sampled, although unrecorded immune exposures were likely present. The donor tested CMV seropositive and was one of the 289 seropositive cohort members. Every donor gave a peripheral blood sample, and the peripheral blood mononuclear cells from that sample were used for TCR beta sequencing. The Qiagen DNeasy Blood Extraction Kit was used to extract genomic DNA from the blood cell samples. The sample comes from a study of cytomegalovirus exposure and HLA in healthy donors (dated by TCRdb to 2016 to 2017). Concerning the study at large: According to an earlier analysis of a few hundred of the donors, about 179 million T cells yielded over 90 million unique TCR beta sequences and around 280 Gb of sequence data. Because of strong linkage in the cohort, four to six DR-DQ haplotypes were treated as single units for association and clustering. Across some 400 genotyped donors of the cohort, an average of about 240,000 unique TCR beta nucleotide sequences per donor were sequenced, and about a sixth of those sequences were non-productive. An earlier analysis of fewer than 750 of the donors used high-throughput TCR beta sequencing to judge whether each TCR beta V gene segment behaved as functional or pseudogenic. Every repertoire in the discovery cohort had been generated on one and the same sequencing platform. Besides the first cohort of 666 subjects, a separate validation cohort made up of 120 different subjects was used. An early release covering about 600 HLA-typed donors comprised about 300 gigabases of sequencing data and 65 million to 100 million unique TCR sequences. A later analysis re-analyzed previously published TCR beta repertoires from 600 to 850 donors and added high-resolution HLA genotyping to study TCR occurrence patterns. The study used immunosequencing to profile the T cell repertoires of 600 to 850 subjects and linked those repertoires to cytomegalovirus serostatus. The study was designed to test whether signatures of past pathogen exposure could be identified by cataloging public T cell receptors. Donor age, sex, ethnicity and CMV serostatus were compiled together with the repertoire data. A later genetic analysis took genome-wide SNP genotypes for about 55% of the 666 donors and used that subset as a discovery cohort. Among the approximately 400 genotyped donors, 81% belonged to the genetic ancestry cluster associated with self-reported Caucasian donors. The study combined high-throughput TCR immunosequencing, statistical association of individual TCRs with disease status, and machine learning to predict cytomegalovirus infection status. In the later analysis, no new phenotypic data were used to find candidate immune exposures; instead, reliance was placed on TCR beta sequences and their occurrence across donors. Both class I and class II loci were covered by HLA typing, at four-digit resolution. The number of donors typed differed by locus, with 629-630 for A, B, C, DRB1 and DQB1, 522 for DQA1, over 600 for DPA1, and some 450 for DPB1.

Findings and caveats that apply to the study as a whole: A few of the identified cytomegalovirus-associated TCR beta chains were confirmed in vitro to be specific for cytomegalovirus antigens. According to a later analysis, parvovirus B19, influenza, CMV and Epstein-Barr virus appeared linked to several top co-occurrence clusters. An association between a missense DCLRE1C variant and V-gene and J-gene trimming of TCR beta chains was found in a later genetic analysis and replicated in an independent cohort. A group of highly shared sequence variants was considered likely to be a technical artifact of the sequencing pipeline. In a later analysis, about 17,000 TCR beta sequences were associated with specific HLA alleles at a false discovery rate of 0.05. Some IMGT-functional V segments, including TRBV6-2 and TRBV6-3, could not be told apart with the 87-base-pair reads, so those segments were excluded. A later analysis found that most CMV-associated TCR beta chains appeared HLA-restricted, with HLA associations seemingly driven largely by CMV exposure. Correlated functional status among segregating V segments might be attributable to linkage disequilibrium, but an unknown experimental factor could not be ruled out. Because counts were too low, seventeen rarely observed V segments, including chromosome 9 orphons, were excluded from the earlier analysis of 587 of the donors. The only immune exposure information available for the cohort was CMV serostatus. Compared with equally common non-associated chains, HLA-associated TCR beta chains in a later analysis were more clonally expanded and had lower generation probabilities. In an earlier analysis of approximately 590 of the donors, most TCR beta V segments were observed in productive rearrangements about 87% or about 30% of the time, broadly matching IMGT annotations. According to a later analysis, TCR association rates differed among HLA loci, with DRB1 alleles showing the most associated TCRs and HLA-C alleles showing the fewest. In a later genetic analysis, fewer N-insertions in productive TCRs were reported among donors in an Asian-associated ancestry cluster than the approximately 710-donor mean. A further reported finding was that TCR beta sequences accurately predicted the HLA-A and HLA-B alleles for most subjects in the first cohort. According to the authors, the approach could potentially be generalized to other disease states and immunological phenotypes. Because some donors lacked HLA typing at each locus, the association tests relied only on the typed subset. Most TCR sequences were seen in very few donors, while some public TCRs were found in many individuals. This cohort had only TCR beta chains sequenced, and the lack of alpha or paired-chain data limited which features could be detected. A total of fewer than 200 TCR beta chains were listed by the study as associated with cytomegalovirus. The presence/absence analyses assumed that sequencing depth was roughly uniform across donors, and that assumption may not be true. When HLA alleles, especially DR and DQ, strongly co-occurred, TCR associations were difficult to assign to individual alleles. The classifier was reported to diagnose cytomegalovirus status with high specificity and sensitivity in both the original and validation cohorts.

The TCR originated in a woman in her thirties or forties in good health and CMV-seropositive. The source material was PBMCs. This sequence uses TRBV4-2 and TRBJ2-2; the D segment could be TRBD2, given 5 matching bases. The CDR3 in this case is CASSQLSGGTSSPGELFF. The sequence in DNA is TGTGCCAGCAGCCAATTAAGCGGCGGAACTAGTTCCCCCGGGGAGCTGTTTTTT.